Listed below are T cell receptor beta chains from one sample, sequenced in a study of shared clonotypes between healthy human individuals. Profiled with immunoSEQ multiplex PCR; TCRdb holds only in-frame clones, not every one. The table lists about 800,000 clones, 95% to 97% of them singletons, with under 0.3% in the top ten. Material: naive CD8+ T cells sorted from blood. Receptors originate from a young man in good health. CDR3s include the opening cysteine and the closing phenylalanine or tryptophan. D genes are given only for firm matches. A row's size may be missing; if present it is once, few, many or a size class.

>TRBV7-9|TRBJ2-5|13|few|NA
TGTGCCAGCAGCACGAATGGGAGGGAGACCCAGTACTTC
CASSTNGRETQYF
>TRBV5-6|TRBJ1-5|15|NA|NA
TGTGCCAGCAGCTTGGGACAGGCCCACAATCAGCCCCAGCATTTT
CASSLGQAHNQPQHF
>TRBV10-3|TRBJ1-2|15|NA|NA
TGTGCCATCAGTGACGAGACAGGCGTTGTCTATGGCTACACCTTC
CAISDETGVVYGYTF
>TRBV7-2|TRBJ2-7|13|NA|NA
TGTGCCAGCAGCTTGTCAAGCTCCTACGAGCAGTACTTC
CASSLSSSYEQYF
>TRBV27|TRBJ2-7|15|NA|NA
TGTGCCAGCAGTTTAAAAGTGCGTCAGAACGGCGAGCAGTACTTC
CASSLKVRQNGEQYF
>TRBV25-1|TRBJ1-1|15|NA|NA
TGTGCCAGCAGTGAAGGGATAGGGGCGCACACTGAAGCTTTCTTT
CASSEGIGAHTEAFF
>TRBV4-3|TRBJ2-1|15|NA|TRBD1
TGCGCCAGCAGCCAAGGGACAGGGGGCTGGGATGAGCAGTTCTTC
CASSQGTGGWDEQFF
>TRBV19|TRBJ2-3|15|NA|TRBD2
TGTGCCAGTTCCAAAACTAGCGGGAGTACAGATACGCAGTATTTT
CASSKTSGSTDTQYF
>TRBV2|TRBJ2-1|14|NA|TRBD1
TGTGCCAGCACTGACCCGGACAGGGGGAATGAGCAGTTCTTC
CASTDPDRGNEQFF
>TRBV13|TRBJ2-7|13|NA|NA
TGTGCCAGCAGCGCGGGTACCTCCTACGAGCAGTACTTC
CASSAGTSYEQYF
>TRBV27|TRBJ2-1|15|NA|TRBD2
TGTGCCAGCAGTTTATGGAGCGGGAGGCTGAATGAGCAGTTCTTC
CASSLWSGRLNEQFF
>TRBV29-1|TRBJ2-1|15|NA|NA
TGCAGCGTTGAAATGGGGGAACAGCTATACAATGAGCAGTTCTTC
CSVEMGEQLYNEQFF
>TRBV5-5|TRBJ2-1|19|NA|TRBD2
TGTGCCAGCAGCTTGGAGGGTCTGGGAGGGAGCCCCATCTACAATGAGCAGTTCTTC
CASSLEGLGGSPIYNEQFF
>TRBV6-1|TRBJ2-7|15|NA|NA
TGTGCCAGCAGTGAATTGGAATTCCCGCGATACGAGCAGTACTTC
CASSELEFPRYEQYF
>TRBV18|TRBJ2-7|14|NA|NA
TGTGCCAGCTCATTCGCGGGTGGTGCGTACGAGCAGTACTTC
CASSFAGGAYEQYF
>TRBV10-1|TRBJ2-7|14|NA|TRBD1
TGCGCCAGCAGTTCCGGGACAGGGGGCGACGAGCAGTACTTC
CASSSGTGGDEQYF
>TRBV27|TRBJ2-7|16|once|TRBD1
TGTGCCAGCAGTTTAAGCCGGACAGGCCTTAACTACGAGCAGTACTTC
CASSLSRTGLNYEQYF
>TRBV27|TRBJ2-7|16|NA|TRBD1
TGTGCCAGCAGTTCTGACAGGGACCGACCCTCCTACGAGCAGTACTTC
CASSSDRDRPSYEQYF
>TRBV29-1|TRBJ2-7|13|NA|NA
TGCAGCGTTGCACTGCCCCAGGGGTACGAGCAGTACTTC
CSVALPQGYEQYF
>TRBV14|TRBJ2-1|17|NA|TRBD2
TGTGCCAGCAGCCAAGTTTGGGCTAGCGGTAGATACAATGAGCAGTTCTTC
CASSQVWASGRYNEQFF
>TRBV9|TRBJ2-1|15|NA|TRBD1
TGTGCCAGCAGCGCTACCGGGACAGGGCACAATGAGCAGTTCTTC
CASSATGTGHNEQFF
>TRBV7-9|TRBJ2-5|14|NA|NA
TGTGCCAGCAGCTTAGGGGCAGGTGGAGAGACCCAGTACTTC
CASSLGAGGETQYF
>TRBV13|TRBJ2-5|13|NA|TRBD2
TGTGCCAGCAGTTGGACTAGCCAAGAGACCCAGTACTTC
CASSWTSQETQYF
>TRBV28|TRBJ1-2|17|NA|TRBD1
TGTGCCAGCAGCCCAATTCCACCGACAGGGAGGGGCTATGGCTACACCTTC
CASSPIPPTGRGYGYTF
>TRBV7-9|TRBJ2-3|16|once|NA
TGTGCCAGCAGCTTAGTCTCAGCGATAATTGGAGATACGCAGTATTTT
CASSLVSAIIGDTQYF
>TRBV29-1|TRBJ2-7|16|once|TRBD2
TGCAGCGTTACCACTACTAGCGGGAGGGGACCCTACGAGCAGTACTTC
CSVTTTSGRGPYEQYF
>TRBV9|TRBJ1-1|12|NA|NA
TGTGCCAGCAGCTTAGGGGGGCCTGAAGCTTTCTTT
CASSLGGPEAFF
>TRBV9|TRBJ2-5|17|NA|TRBD2
TGTGCCAGCAGCGCCGGGACTAGGAGGGGTGGCGGGGAGACCCAGTACTTC
CASSAGTRRGGGETQYF
>TRBV7-9|TRBJ2-7|16|NA|TRBD1
TGTGCCAGCAGCGCCCCCCAAGGGGACAGGACCTACGAGCAGTACTTC
CASSAPQGDRTYEQYF
>TRBV29-1|TRBJ2-5|13|NA|TRBD1
TGCAGCGTTGAATGGACAGGGTGGGAGACCCAGTACTTC
CSVEWTGWETQYF
>TRBV5-1|TRBJ1-2|14|NA|NA
TGCGCCAGCAGCTGGCAGGAACCTATCTATGGCTACACCTTC
CASSWQEPIYGYTF
>TRBV4-1|TRBJ2-7|15|NA|TRBD1
TGCGCCAGCAGCCAAGGGGGGACAGCCTTCTACGAGCAGTACTTC
CASSQGGTAFYEQYF
>TRBV13|TRBJ2-7|14|NA|NA
TGTGCCAGCAGCTTAGCATGGAGCTCCTACGAGCAGTACTTC
CASSLAWSSYEQYF
>TRBV7-6|TRBJ1-4|15|NA|NA
TGTGCCAGCAGCTTTCGGGGGGGCGACGGTGAAAAACTGTTTTTT
CASSFRGGDGEKLFF
>TRBV7-8|TRBJ1-2|13|NA|NA
TGTGCCAGCAGCTCCAATCTCGGTGGCGGCTACACCTTC
CASSSNLGGGYTF
>TRBV9|TRBJ2-2|14|NA|NA
TGTGCCAGCAGCGATGCGTTGGGACCCGGGGAGCTGTTTTTT
CASSDALGPGELFF
>TRBV29-1|TRBJ2-2|11|NA|NA
TGCAGCGTTTTCGTCACCGGGGAGCTGTTTTTT
CSVFVTGELFF
>TRBV9|TRBJ2-3|17|NA|NA
TGTGCCAGCAGCGTAGAAAGTTCCAGCGGGAGCACAGATACGCAGTATTTT
CASSVESSSGSTDTQYF
>TRBV2|TRBJ2-2|15|NA|NA
TGTGCCAGCGGAAGAACCCCGGTAGACACCGGGGAGCTGTTTTTT
CASGRTPVDTGELFF
>TRBV19|TRBJ2-7|13|NA|NA
TGTGCCAGTAGTCCCACACCTTATTACGAGCAGTACTTC
CASSPTPYYEQYF
>TRBV27|TRBJ2-7|14|NA|NA
TGTGCCAGCAGTTTAAGTGACGGAGGCTACGAGCAGTACTTC
CASSLSDGGYEQYF
>TRBV28|TRBJ1-1|13|NA|NA
TGTGCCAGCAGCCCATGGGGGAACACTGAAGCTTTCTTT
CASSPWGNTEAFF
>TRBV5-4|TRBJ1-2|14|NA|NA
TGTGCCAGCACAACGGACGGATCGCCCGCCGGCTACACCTTC
CASTTDGSPAGYTF
>TRBV7-9|TRBJ2-5|15|NA|NA
TGTGCCAGCAGCTTAGTCAGGGGGGAATTGGAGACCCAGTACTTC
CASSLVRGELETQYF
>TRBV27|TRBJ2-7|13|NA|NA
TGTGCCAGCAGTCTCGGACAATCCTACGAGCAGTACTTC
CASSLGQSYEQYF
>TRBV27|TRBJ2-2|13|NA|NA
TGTGCCAGCAGTTTATTGATCGCCGGGGAGCTGTTTTTT
CASSLLIAGELFF
>TRBV6-6|TRBJ2-3|16|NA|TRBD2
TGTGCCAGCACGACGGGACTAGCGGCCTCCACAGATACGCAGTATTTT
CASTTGLAASTDTQYF
>TRBV7-9|TRBJ2-1|18|NA|NA
TGTGCCAGCAGCTCGACTTGGGGGGCGGGACCGTTAGGCTATGAGCAGTTCTTC
CASSSTWGAGPLGYEQFF
>TRBV19|TRBJ2-1|13|NA|NA
TGTGCCAGTAGTTCCTCAGATTACAATGAGCAGTTCTTC
CASSSSDYNEQFF
>TRBV7-9|TRBJ1-3|17|NA|TRBD1
TGTGCCAGCAGCTTTCCGGGACAGGGGGCGTTTGGAAACACCATATATTTT
CASSFPGQGAFGNTIYF
>TRBV5-1|TRBJ2-5|14|NA|TRBD1
TGCGCCAGCACCAAGACAGGGGGCGCGGAGACCCAGTACTTC
CASTKTGGAETQYF
>TRBV7-2|TRBJ2-5|13|NA|NA
TGTGCCAGCAGCTTGCACAGTGAGGGGACCCAGTACTTC
CASSLHSEGTQYF
>TRBV19|TRBJ2-7|14|NA|NA
TGTGCCAGTAGTCCGCTAGACAGATCTAACGAGCAGTACTTC
CASSPLDRSNEQYF
>TRBV6-5|TRBJ2-2|16|NA|NA
TGTGCCAGCAGTTACTCGACTGCGGCGAACACCGGGGAGCTGTTTTTT
CASSYSTAANTGELFF
>TRBV7-9|TRBJ1-3|15|NA|NA
TGTGCCAGCATCATAGACAGGACCTCTGGAAACACCATATATTTT
CASIIDRTSGNTIYF